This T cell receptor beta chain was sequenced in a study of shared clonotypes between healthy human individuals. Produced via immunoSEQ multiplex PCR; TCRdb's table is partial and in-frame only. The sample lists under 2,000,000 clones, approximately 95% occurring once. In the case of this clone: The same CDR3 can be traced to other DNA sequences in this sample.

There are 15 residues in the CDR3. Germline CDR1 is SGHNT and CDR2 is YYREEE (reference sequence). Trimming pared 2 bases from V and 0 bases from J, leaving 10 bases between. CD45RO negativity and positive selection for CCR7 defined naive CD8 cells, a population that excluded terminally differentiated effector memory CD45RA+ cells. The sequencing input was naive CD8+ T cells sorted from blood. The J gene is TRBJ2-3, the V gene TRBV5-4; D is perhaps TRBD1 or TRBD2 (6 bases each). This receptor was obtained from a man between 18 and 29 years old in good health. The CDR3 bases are TGTGCCAGCAGCTTTTCGGGGGCAAGCACAGATACGCAGTATTTT. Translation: CASSFSGASTDTQYF.